The 23 T cell receptor beta chains given below trace back to one sample, sequenced in a study of cytomegalovirus exposure and HLA in healthy donors. It was with 60 Vbeta and 13 Jbeta primers that the PCR ran. Produced via immunoSEQ multiplex PCR; TCRdb's table is partial and in-frame only. The sample comprises about 170,000 clones, roughly 84% of which are singletons, and approximately 1.3% rests with the top ten. Sequenced material: PBMCs. The source of these receptors is a boy aged 2 to 10 in good health and CMV-seronegative.

The J gene is TRBJ2-3, the V gene TRBV30, with TRBD2 matching over 8 bases. V was clipped by 5 bases and J by 12 bases; unmatched bases: 16. The CDR3 is 14 residues long. CDR1 and CDR2 from the germline V gene are GTSNPN and SVGIG (reference sequence). The CDR3 spells CAWDVWAGGRAQYF. The CDR3 DNA reads as TGTGCCTGGGACGTCTGGGCGGGGGGCCGGGCCCAGTATTTT.

The genes are TRBV5-1 and TRBJ2-1; D may be TRBD1 (6 bases). The CDR3 is 15 amino acids. CDR1 and CDR2 (germline): SGHRS, YFSETQ. Trimming removed 3 bases from V and 0 bases from J, with 10 bases in between. The CDR3 DNA reads TGCGCCAGCAGCTGGGGACACGTCTCCTACAATGAGCAGTTCTTC. This codes for CASSWGHVSYNEQFF.

The rearrangement links TRBV7-8 to TRBJ2-3, with a weak D call TRBD1 (6 bases). Germline V gene sequence: CDR1 SGHVS, CDR2 FQNEAQ. V lost 0 bases and J 1 base, leaving 8 bases between the germline ends. The CDR3 length is 15 residues. CDR3 region: CASSLARGRTDTQYF. The CDR3 DNA reads as TGTGCCAGCAGCTTAGCCAGGGGCCGCACAGATACGCAGTATTTT.

This sequence joins TRBV2 and TRBJ1-2; no reliable D call. Germline V gene sequence: CDR1 SNHLY, CDR2 FYNNEI. This CDR3 is 12 amino acids long. The germline V and J ends were trimmed by 6 bases and 7 bases, with 12 bases remaining between them. The CDR3 coding sequence is TGTGCCAGCAGCATACACGCGGTTGGCTACACCTTC. This codes for CASSIHAVGYTF.

The chain is built from TRBV2 and TRBJ2-1; 7 bases align to TRBD2. From germline, CDR1 is SNHLY and CDR2 FYNNEI. After removal of 6 bases from V and 2 bases from J, the junction contained 7 bases not matched to a gene. The length of the CDR3 is 15 residues. The CDR3 loop reads CASRAASGTYNEQFF. The DNA for the CDR3 is TGTGCCAGCAGGGCAGCTAGCGGAACCTACAATGAGCAGTTCTTC.

V usage is TRBV9 and J usage is TRBJ2-2, with D possibly matching TRBD1 (6 bases). This CDR3 has 17 amino acids. The germline gives CDR1 SGDLS, CDR2 YYNGEE. Deletions cut 0 bases from V and 4 bases from J, with 16 bases between. The CDR3 here is CASSVEGGPIPTGELFF. CDR3 bases: TGTGCCAGCAGCGTAGAAGGGGGACCAATCCCCACCGGGGAGCTGTTTTTT.

The genes are TRBV2 and TRBJ1-2; 8 positions match TRBD1. J lost 8 bases, V lost 5 bases, and 7 bases had no gene match. Looked up from germline, CDR1 is SNHLY and CDR2 is FYNNEI. The CDR3 loop spans 13 amino acids. The CDR3 region has the DNA TGTGCCAGCAGTCCCCAGGGGGCGAAGGGCTACACCTTC. Translated, it gives CASSPQGAKGYTF.

The genes are TRBV9 and TRBJ2-7; TRBD2 aligns across 9 bases. Trimming at V came to 0 bases and at J to 5 bases, leaving 0 bases not matched to a gene. The CDR3 is made up of 13 amino acids. The V gene's germline CDR1 is SGDLS and CDR2 YYNGEE. The CDR3: CASSVGTSDEQYF. The CDR3 nucleotides read TGTGCCAGCAGCGTAGGGACTAGCGACGAGCAGTACTTC.

Points on this clone: A read error may produce the germline difference seen at one junction end. The chain is built from TRBV18 and TRBJ2-3, with 10 positions matching TRBD2. Germline V gives CDR1 KGHSH, CDR2 LQKENI. This CDR3 comprises 15 residues. CDR3 protein: CASAPASGRSDTQYF. The DNA for the CDR3 is TGTGCCAGCGCACCGGCTAGCGGGAGATCAGATACGCAGTATTTT.

V and J are TRBV5-6 and TRBJ2-7; D is ambiguous. The length of the CDR3 is 12 residues. The V gene's germline CDR1 is SGHDT and CDR2 YYEEEE. Deletions cut 0 bases from V and 3 bases from J, with 4 bases between. The CDR3 spells CASSLGGYEQYV. DNA for the CDR3: TGTGCCAGCAGCTTGGGGGGCTACGAGCAGTACGTC.

The V and J genes are TRBV5-8 and TRBJ2-4, with D possibly being TRBD2 (5 bases). V was trimmed by 0 bases and J by 6 bases, leaving 19 bases between them. Germline V gives CDR1 SGHTS, CDR2 YDEGEE. The CDR3 covers 17 residues. The CDR3 here is CASSLGSGMGRGNIQYF. The CDR3 coding sequence is TGTGCCAGCAGCTTGGGGTCTGGGATGGGTCGGGGAAACATTCAGTACTTC.

For the CDR3, the DNA is TGTGCCAGCAGTGAATTTGGACTAGCGAACACCGGGGAGCTGTTTTTT. It encodes CASSEFGLANTGELFF. The chain combines TRBV2 with TRBJ2-2, with TRBD2 identical over 7 bases. The CDR3 runs 16 residues. The V and J ends lost 2 bases and 0 bases, in that order; junction bases with no gene match: 3. Germline lookup yields CDR1 SNHLY and CDR2 FYNNEI.

This clone was counted only a few times. This chain connects TRBV6-1 to TRBJ1-5, with 7 bases that match TRBD1. Trimming removed 4 bases from V and 0 bases from J; junction bases left unmatched: 6. The CDR3 loop spans 16 amino acids. In germline, CDR1 is MNHNS, CDR2 SASEGT. The CDR3 sequence is CASSADTGDSNQPQHF. CDR3 in DNA: TGTGCCAGCAGTGCCGACACAGGGGATAGCAATCAGCCCCAGCATTTT.

V gene TRBV4-3 combines with J gene TRBJ2-1; D remains unclear. Trimming took 4 bases from V and 2 from J, leaving 15 bases between them. Germline V gives CDR1 LGHNA, CDR2 YSLEER. The length of the CDR3 is 16 residues. For the CDR3, the DNA is TGCGCCAGCAGCCGATTTGAGGCCCCGACCTACAATGAGCAGTTCTTC. Protein sequence: CASSRFEAPTYNEQFF.

This clone has just a few counts. The chain uses TRBV19 and TRBJ2-3; 8 positions match TRBD2. Trimming cost V 3 bases and J 4 bases; bases outside gene matches: 3. The V gene's germline CDR1 is LNHDA and CDR2 SQIVND (reference sequence). The CDR3 runs 14 residues. CDR3 protein: CASSIPGLADTQYF. Written as DNA, the CDR3 is TGTGCCAGTAGTATCCCGGGACTAGCAGATACGCAGTATTTT.

The chain employs TRBV25-1 and TRBJ1-2; TRBD1 aligns across 7 bases. V was clipped by 3 bases and J by 7 bases; unmatched bases: 5. There are 13 residues in the CDR3. Per the germline V gene, CDR1 is MGHDK and CDR2 is SYGVNS. This chain's CDR3 is CASSETGIGGYTF. The CDR3 DNA reads TGTGCCAGCAGTGAGACAGGGATCGGTGGCTACACCTTC.

The V and J genes are TRBV6-5 and TRBJ2-5; D gene unclear. Germline CDR1 and CDR2: MNHEY and SVGAGI. The length of the CDR3 is 14 residues. V lost 2 bases and J lost 3, with 10 bases in between. CDR3 sequence: CASSYTTWEETQYF. DNA of the CDR3: TGTGCCAGCAGTTACACGACTTGGGAAGAGACCCAGTACTTC.

This clone appeared a single time. The chain links TRBV5-8 to TRBJ2-6; D is possibly TRBD1 (5 bases). Germline CDR1 is SGHTS and CDR2 is YDEGEE. The CDR3 runs 15 residues. Trimming pared 2 bases from V and 2 bases from J, leaving 8 bases between. Written as DNA, the CDR3 is TGTGCCAGCAGCTTAGGGGCTACTGGGGCCAACGTCCTGACTTTC. Translated, it gives CASSLGATGANVLTF.

The chain combines TRBV2 with TRBJ2-5, with a possible D match to TRBD2 (5 bases). V shed 3 bases and J shed 1 base, with 6 bases lying between them. CDR1 and CDR2 from the germline V gene are SNHLY and FYNNEI. This CDR3 comprises 13 residues. The CDR3 DNA is TGTGCCAGCAGTGAGGACTTCCAAGAGACCCAGTACTTC. It is translated as CASSEDFQETQYF.

CDR3 nucleotide sequence: TGTGCCAGCAGCTTCGACAGGGTGGTTACCTACGAGCAGTACTTC. This gives the protein CASSFDRVVTYEQYF. The chain recombines TRBV7-2 with TRBJ2-7; the match to TRBD1 covers 7 bases. The CDR3 contains 15 residues. The germline gives CDR1 SGHTA, CDR2 FQGNSA. The junction had 7 bases not matched to a gene; V was cut back by 3 bases and J by 2 bases.

CDR3 bases: TGTGCCAGCAGCTTAGACGGACTAGCGGAAATCTACAATGAGCAGTTCTTC. Translation gives CASSLDGLAEIYNEQFF. This chain uses TRBV7-9 with TRBJ2-1, with 10 bases lining up with TRBD2. CDR1 SEHNR and CDR2 FQNEAQ come from the germline V gene (reference sequence). With 1 base clipped from V and 3 bases from J, the junction kept 6 bases outside the gene matches. This CDR3 has 17 amino acids.

The V and J genes are TRBV2 and TRBJ2-3; tentative D call: TRBD2 (7 bases). V shed 9 bases and J shed 2 bases, with 15 bases lying between them. Germline-derived CDR1 and CDR2 are SNHLY and FYNNEI. This CDR3 has 14 residues. Here the CDR3 reads CASFGGALTDTQYF. CDR3 in DNA: TGTGCCAGTTTTGGGGGGGCCCTCACAGATACGCAGTATTTT.

This clone was recorded once. The chain has TRBV19 and TRBJ2-3; TRBD2 agrees at 7 bases. With V trimmed by 3 bases and J by 2 bases, 5 bases remained unmatched. Germline loops: CDR1 LNHDA, CDR2 SQIVND (reference sequence). The CDR3 is 15 amino acids. CDR3 residues: CASSISGGVTDTQYF. The CDR3 coding sequence is TGTGCCAGTAGTATCTCGGGGGGAGTCACAGATACGCAGTATTTT.